The present entry profiles one T cell receptor (beta chain) with its context. Per germline, CDR1 MDHEN and CDR2 SYDVKM. The CDR3 sequence is 13 residues long. V gave up 7 bases and J gave up 4 bases, with 11 bases separating them. This sample is drawn from a study of shared clonotypes between healthy human individuals. As for the study in general: Every donor yielded three CD4 naive, three CD4 memory, two CD8 naive and one CD8 memory plate.

Naive CD8 cells were CD45RO-negative, positively selected for CCR7, excluding terminally differentiated effector memory CD45RA+ cells. Donors comprised only Caucasian adults living in Nashville, Tennessee. Running of the assay took place at deep level. In the sorted-subset replicate PCRs, 200 ng DNA, 25,000 to 30,000 T cell genomes, was used. The repertoire was sequenced with immunoSEQ multiplex PCR; TCRdb's copy has only in-frame clones and lacks some. The data hold roughly 590,000 clones, with 95% observed a single time. This TCR was recovered from a woman in her 30s in good health. Input material: naive CD8+ T cells sorted from blood. J is TRBJ1-5 and V is TRBV28; no clear D gene. This chain's CDR3 is CASIQPGNQPQHF. DNA for the CDR3: TGTGCCAGCATACAACCGGGAAATCAGCCCCAGCATTTT.